A selection of T cell receptor beta chains follows, all from one sample in a study of cytomegalovirus exposure and HLA in healthy donors. The method was immunoSEQ multiplex PCR; TCRdb's version includes in-frame clones alone and lacks a portion of them. The repertoire table contains 55,000 to 75,000 clones. Sequenced sample: PBMCs. Receptors originate from a male donor in good health and CMV-seronegative. CDR3s include the opening cysteine and the closing phenylalanine or tryptophan. D genes are given only for firm matches. Expanded clones are given a class, and other clones once, few, many or no size at all.

CASSSPGTGLHEQYF | TGTGCCAGCAGCTCACCCGGGACAGGGCTCCACGAGCAGTACTTC | TRBJ2-7 | NA | TRBD1 | TRBV7-6
CASSPSDRPDNQPQHF | TGTGCCAGTAGTCCATCGGACAGACCGGATAATCAGCCCCAGCATTTT | TRBJ1-5 | NA | NA | TRBV19
CASSLTTERTYEQYF | TGTGCCAGCAGCTTGACGACAGAAAGAACCTACGAGCAGTACTTC | TRBJ2-7 | NA | NA | TRBV7-6
CASSTDSLNQPQHF | TGTGCCAGTAGTACGGACAGCCTCAATCAGCCCCAGCATTTT | TRBJ1-5 | NA | NA | TRBV19
CASSLSAGRIYEQYF | TGTGCCAGTAGCCTTAGCGCGGGGAGGATTTACGAGCAGTACTTC | TRBJ2-7 | NA | NA | TRBV19
CSAATYEQYF | TGCAGTGCTGCCACATACGAGCAGTACTTC | TRBJ2-7 | NA | NA | TRBV20-1
CASSLAPYTGAGANVLTF | TGTGCCAGCAGCTTGGCCCCCTATACAGGGGCTGGGGCCAACGTCCTGACTTTC | TRBJ2-6 | NA | TRBD1 | TRBV5-6
CASSSTSYETQYF | TGTGCCAGCAGTTCCACTAGTTATGAGACCCAGTACTTC | TRBJ2-5 | NA | NA | TRBV7-9
CSVRGQENNEQFF | TGCAGCGTTAGGGGACAGGAGAACAATGAGCAGTTCTTC | TRBJ2-1 | NA | TRBD1 | TRBV29-1
CASSDSRGKVDFF | TGTGCCAGCAGCGACTCCAGGGGGAAGGTAGATTTCTTT | TRBJ1-1 | NA | TRBD1 | TRBV11-3
CASSLGQGATNEKLFF | TGTGCCAGCAGCCTAGGACAGGGAGCAACTAATGAAAAACTGTTTTTT | TRBJ1-4 | NA | TRBD1 | TRBV6-6
CASRIEGARNTIYF | TGTGCCAGTAGGATCGAGGGGGCAAGAAACACCATATATTTT | TRBJ1-3 | NA | TRBD1 | TRBV19
CASSQGSSGHEQFF | TGTGCCAGCAGCCAGGGAAGCTCGGGTCATGAGCAGTTCTTC | TRBJ2-1 | NA | NA | TRBV5-6
CASRGQETQYF | TGTGCCAGCCGGGGCCAAGAGACCCAGTACTTC | TRBJ2-5 | NA | NA | TRBV19
CASRSRAEAGELFF | TGCGCCAGCAGGTCCCGTGCCGAGGCCGGGGAGCTGTTTTTT | TRBJ2-2 | NA | NA | TRBV5-1
CASSHSPKGARSGGADNEQFF | TGTGCCAGCAGCCACAGCCCCAAGGGGGCGCGTAGCGGGGGGGCAGACAATGAGCAGTTCTTC | TRBJ2-1 | NA | TRBD2 | TRBV9
CASSPNRDNYGYTF | TGTGCCAGCTCGCCTAACAGGGATAACTATGGCTACACCTTC | TRBJ1-2 | NA | NA | TRBV18
CASREGSGANVLTF | TGTGCCAGCAGAGAGGGCTCAGGGGCCAACGTCCTGACTTTC | TRBJ2-6 | NA | NA | TRBV7-3
CASSVVPGQGAETQYF | TGTGCCAGCAGCGTTGTGCCGGGACAGGGGGCTGAGACCCAGTACTTC | TRBJ2-5 | NA | TRBD1 | TRBV9
CASSLTSSGNEQFF | TGTGCCAGCAGTCTAACGAGCAGCGGCAATGAGCAGTTCTTC | TRBJ2-1 | NA | NA | TRBV28
CASSQVAGLSTDTQYF | TGCGCCAGCAGCCAAGTAGCGGGACTGAGCACAGATACGCAGTATTTT | TRBJ2-3 | NA | TRBD2 | TRBV4-1
CASSDPSSPTSYNEQFF | TGTGCCAGCAGTGACCCGTCGTCCCCTACCTCCTACAATGAGCAGTTCTTC | TRBJ2-1 | NA | NA | TRBV2
CSGGLASRKGAYEQYF | TGCAGCGGGGGACTAGCTTCTCGTAAGGGAGCCTACGAGCAGTACTTC | TRBJ2-7 | NA | TRBD2 | TRBV29-1
CASSLTAGADNEQFF | TGTGCCAGCAGCTTAACAGCGGGGGCTGACAATGAGCAGTTCTTC | TRBJ2-1 | NA | TRBD2 | TRBV7-3
CASSGTVNSPLHF | TGTGCCAGCAGTGGGACAGTTAATTCACCCCTCCACTTT | TRBJ1-6 | NA | TRBD1 | TRBV7-9
CASSPPGRTGGFEQYF | TGTGCCAGCTCACCGCCAGGGAGGACAGGGGGTTTCGAGCAGTACTTC | TRBJ2-7 | NA | TRBD1 | TRBV18
CASREQGMSHEQYF | TGCGCCAGCAGGGAGCAGGGAATGTCCCACGAGCAGTACTTC | TRBJ2-7 | NA | NA | TRBV5-1
CASSGQGDTEAFF | TGTGCCAGCAGCGGACAGGGGGACACTGAAGCTTTCTTT | TRBJ1-1 | NA | TRBD1 | TRBV11-2
CASGLAGQPQHF | TGTGCTAGTGGTTTGGCGGGTCAGCCCCAGCATTTT | TRBJ1-5 | NA | NA | TRBV12-5
CASSERGGLSTQYF | TGTGCCAGCAGTGAGCGGGGGGGCCTTAGTACGCAGTATTTT | TRBJ2-3 | NA | TRBD2 | TRBV2
CASSDSLNTGGSYNEQFF | TGTGCCAGCAGTGACTCGCTCAATACGGGAGGCTCCTACAATGAGCAGTTCTTC | TRBJ2-1 | medium-sized | TRBD2 | TRBV6-4
CSAQTGGAGKLFF | TGCAGCGCCCAGACAGGGGGCGCCGGAAAACTGTTTTTT | TRBJ1-4 | NA | TRBD1 | TRBV29-1
CASTLGQGHTQYF | TGCGCCAGCACCCTTGGACAGGGGCATACGCAGTATTTT | TRBJ2-3 | NA | TRBD1 | TRBV5-1
CASSSGLDYEQYF | TGTGCCAGCAGTTCCGGACTAGACTACGAGCAGTACTTC | TRBJ2-7 | NA | TRBD2 | TRBV27
CASSKEGDRPRNTEAFF | TGTGCCAGCAGCAAAGAAGGGGACAGACCCAGGAACACTGAAGCTTTCTTT | TRBJ1-1 | NA | NA | TRBV21-1
CASSLEATNEKLFF | TGTGCCAGCAGTTTAGAGGCAACTAATGAAAAACTGTTTTTT | TRBJ1-4 | NA | NA | TRBV27
CASSSGAPTGNTIYF | TGTGCCAGCTCGTCAGGGGCCCCAACTGGAAACACCATATATTTT | TRBJ1-3 | NA | NA | TRBV18
CASTGANSYEQYF | TGCGCCAGCACAGGGGCCAACTCCTACGAGCAGTACTTC | TRBJ2-7 | NA | NA | TRBV4-3
CASSHPGQGGTEAFF | TGCGCCAGCAGCCACCCGGGACAGGGGGGCACTGAAGCTTTCTTT | TRBJ1-1 | NA | TRBD1 | TRBV4-1
CASSHLSGLPYEQYF | TGCGCCAGCAGCCACCTGTCGGGACTTCCCTACGAGCAGTACTTC | TRBJ2-7 | NA | NA | TRBV4-1
CASKRDTEAFF | TGTGCCAGCAAGCGAGACACTGAAGCTTTCTTT | TRBJ1-1 | NA | NA | TRBV2
CASSPDRGINQPQHF | TGTGCCAGCAGTCCGGATCGGGGTATCAATCAGCCCCAGCATTTT | TRBJ1-5 | NA | NA | TRBV2
CAVLPGVSDGYTF | TGTGCCGTTCTACCGGGGGTCTCGGATGGCTACACCTTC | TRBJ1-2 | NA | NA | TRBV28
CATSRELGLAENNEQFF | TGTGCCACCAGCAGAGAACTGGGACTAGCGGAGAACAATGAGCAGTTCTTC | TRBJ2-1 | NA | TRBD2 | TRBV15
CATRGEGREKLFF | TGTGCCACCCGGGGGGAGGGACGGGAAAAACTGTTTTTT | TRBJ1-4 | NA | NA | TRBV6-5
CAISGGLPHTDTQYF | TGTGCCATCAGTGGGGGGCTACCCCACACAGATACGCAGTATTTT | TRBJ2-3 | NA | NA | TRBV10-3
CASKGEGVTEAFF | TGTGCCAGCAAAGGGGAGGGTGTAACTGAAGCTTTCTTT | TRBJ1-1 | NA | NA | TRBV2
CASSQGEGGDNEQFF | TGTGCCAGCAGCCAAGGGGAAGGTGGGGACAATGAGCAGTTCTTC | TRBJ2-1 | NA | NA | TRBV28
CASSRNRGHAYEQYF | TGTGCCAGCAGTCGGAACAGGGGGCACGCCTACGAGCAGTACTTC | TRBJ2-7 | NA | TRBD1 | TRBV7-2
CASRRTGDYGYTF | TGTGCCAGCAGGCGAACAGGGGACTATGGCTACACCTTC | TRBJ1-2 | NA | TRBD1 | TRBV28
CASSPTADTQYF | TGCGCCAGCAGCCCCACTGCAGATACGCAGTATTTT | TRBJ2-3 | NA | NA | TRBV23-1
CASSQAQFAYEQYF | TGTGCCAGCAGTCAGGCACAGTTCGCCTACGAGCAGTACTTC | TRBJ2-7 | NA | NA | TRBV27
CASSLDGLQGAGYGYTF | TGTGCCAGCAGCTTAGATGGGTTGCAGGGGGCGGGCTATGGCTACACCTTC | TRBJ1-2 | NA | TRBD1 | TRBV13
CASSTRGGRSYEQYF | TGTGCCAGCTCTACGCGTGGGGGCCGGTCTTACGAGCAGTACTTC | TRBJ2-7 | NA | NA | TRBV5-6
CASSPGTLYGYTF | TGTGCCAGTAGTCCCGGGACACTCTATGGCTACACCTTC | TRBJ1-2 | NA | NA | TRBV19
CASSFSAGTGWGKLFF | TGTGCCAGCAGCTTCAGCGCCGGGACAGGGTGGGGAAAACTGTTTTTT | TRBJ1-4 | NA | TRBD1 | TRBV5-6
CASTPRDRGKNIQYF | TGTGCCAGCACTCCCCGGGACAGGGGGAAAAACATTCAGTACTTC | TRBJ2-4 | NA | TRBD1 | TRBV28
CASSPLDIKGGSGANVLTF | TGTGCCAGCTCACCATTGGACATCAAAGGGGGCTCTGGGGCCAACGTCCTGACTTTC | TRBJ2-6 | NA | NA | TRBV18